This T cell receptor beta chain was found in a study of control samples from healthy donors and cancer patients (dated by TCRdb to between 2020 and 2021). Library creation used the immunoSEQ multiplex PCR assay. The table was pulled from immuneACCESS by TCRdb, which kept in-frame rearrangements only. Such tables lose some clones; where checked, under half of the loss comes from unresolved V genes, and the rest has no known cause. The sample yields 55,000 to 70,000 clones; around 87% were counted once. The top ten constitute nearly 6% of the sample. V gives up 2 bases and J gives up 4 bases, and the segment between their germline ends measures 15 bases. The CDR3 runs 17 residues from the cysteine to the phenylalanine. Of the read, only the CDR3 DNA is kept; its 51 bases are in frame from base 1. CDR1 is given as SGHAT and CDR2 as FQNNGV, both from the germline V gene. As concerns this clone: No cognate antigen has been identified for it. No much larger clone is present one base from it, and per-base qualities are unavailable.

The chain is assembled from TRBV11-2 and TRBJ1-6; the D gene cannot be named for sure. The clonotype originates from a man in his sixties with colorectal cancer. Material: PBMCs. The CDR3 reads as follows: CASSLFGRPTYNSPLHF. At the DNA level, the sequence is TGTGCCAGCAGCTTATTCGGTAGACCGACATATAATTCACCCCTCCACTTT.